This is a list of T cell receptor beta chains from one sample in a study of OX40 agonist ivuxolimab in advanced cancers. Clones were sequenced by immunoSEQ multiplex PCR, and TCRdb holds only the in-frame ones, with some missing. The sample carries some 41,000 clones, 70% to 90% recorded once. The sample here was CD4+ or CD8+ T cells sorted from blood, taken in a trial of the OX40 agonist ivuxolimab. The receptors stem from an adult with an advanced solid tumor such as melanoma, head and neck, liver or kidney cancer. CDR3s include the opening cysteine and the closing phenylalanine or tryptophan. The size field is filled for only some rows; it gives once, few, many or a size class.

J gene: TRBJ2-7; V gene: TRBV28; clone size: -; CDR3 protein: CASASSGRLNYEQYF
J gene: TRBJ1-1; V gene: TRBV20-1; clone size: -; CDR3 protein: CSARDEPRAFF
J gene: TRBJ1-1; V gene: TRBV7-9; clone size: -; CDR3 protein: CASSPPGRYTEAFF
J gene: TRBJ2-6; V gene: TRBV5-4; clone size: -; CDR3 protein: CASSSRQGVGANVLTF
J gene: TRBJ2-1; V gene: TRBV29-1; clone size: -; CDR3 protein: CSGGGTGGYNEQFF
J gene: TRBJ2-7; V gene: TRBV6-5; clone size: few; CDR3 protein: CASSPGQGIYEQYF
J gene: TRBJ2-7; V gene: TRBV11-3; clone size: -; CDR3 protein: CASREGASGRTYEQYF
J gene: TRBJ2-7; V gene: TRBV5-4; clone size: -; CDR3 protein: CASSLSKLDTTIKQYF
J gene: TRBJ2-7; V gene: TRBV19; clone size: -; CDR3 protein: CASSPGTSISLGYEQYF
J gene: TRBJ2-7; V gene: TRBV7-8; clone size: -; CDR3 protein: CASSPRGLAGGYEQYF
J gene: TRBJ2-3; V gene: TRBV7-2; clone size: -; CDR3 protein: CASSSATDTQYF
J gene: TRBJ2-6; V gene: TRBV7-9; clone size: -; CDR3 protein: CASRRTVSGANVLTF
J gene: TRBJ2-7; V gene: TRBV10-3; clone size: -; CDR3 protein: CAIRGDRKSYEQYF
J gene: TRBJ1-6; V gene: TRBV7-2; clone size: -; CDR3 protein: CASSPRSGSAKNSPLHF
J gene: TRBJ1-3; V gene: TRBV5-8; clone size: -; CDR3 protein: CASSFRKSSGNTIYF
J gene: TRBJ1-1; V gene: TRBV2; clone size: -; CDR3 protein: CASSEVQAGGRTEAFF
J gene: TRBJ2-1; V gene: TRBV5-1; clone size: -; CDR3 protein: CASRVGTTYNEQFF
J gene: TRBJ2-1; V gene: TRBV5-1; clone size: -; CDR3 protein: CASSFGPGGTYNEQFF
J gene: TRBJ1-2; V gene: TRBV30; clone size: -; CDR3 protein: CAWSITGPSYGYTF
J gene: TRBJ2-7; V gene: TRBV6-6; clone size: -; CDR3 protein: CASSWPGTYEQYF
J gene: TRBJ2-1; V gene: TRBV30; clone size: -; CDR3 protein: CAWSVWSGRIGEQFF
J gene: TRBJ2-1; V gene: TRBV7-2; clone size: -; CDR3 protein: CASSRLWATNEQFF
J gene: TRBJ1-4; V gene: TRBV28; clone size: -; CDR3 protein: CASSFAQPNEKLFF
J gene: TRBJ1-6; V gene: TRBV5-1; clone size: once; CDR3 protein: CASSSVGGNSPLHF
J gene: TRBJ1-5; V gene: TRBV6-1; clone size: -; CDR3 protein: CASRAGTVSNQPQHF
J gene: TRBJ2-5; V gene: TRBV29-1; clone size: -; CDR3 protein: CSVDLGQGPQETQYF
J gene: TRBJ1-2; V gene: TRBV29-1; clone size: -; CDR3 protein: CSVGWDSRFYGYTF
J gene: TRBJ2-5; V gene: TRBV23-1; clone size: few; CDR3 protein: CASSNRIPQETQYF
J gene: TRBJ2-7; V gene: TRBV27; clone size: -; CDR3 protein: CASSLGTGGTYEQYF
J gene: TRBJ1-2; V gene: TRBV18; clone size: -; CDR3 protein: CASSPELGRGAYGYTF
J gene: TRBJ1-2; V gene: TRBV28; clone size: once; CDR3 protein: CASSFPSEIGYTF
J gene: TRBJ2-1; V gene: TRBV10-3; clone size: -; CDR3 protein: CAISESIAGRTGEQFF
J gene: TRBJ2-7; V gene: TRBV5-1; clone size: -; CDR3 protein: CASSLATQPTTYEQYF
J gene: TRBJ2-3; V gene: TRBV5-1; clone size: -; CDR3 protein: CASSLAPITSSTDTQYF
J gene: TRBJ1-1; V gene: TRBV5-4; clone size: few; CDR3 protein: CASSSRTGNTEAFF
J gene: TRBJ1-2; V gene: TRBV6-6; clone size: -; CDR3 protein: CASSPMKLSNYGYTF
J gene: TRBJ1-5; V gene: TRBV12-5; clone size: few; CDR3 protein: CASGLSGSNQPQHF
J gene: TRBJ1-5; V gene: TRBV27; clone size: -; CDR3 protein: CASSSAGYSNQPQHF
J gene: TRBJ2-7; V gene: TRBV28; clone size: -; CDR3 protein: CASRALHEQYF
J gene: TRBJ1-4; V gene: TRBV10-3; clone size: -; CDR3 protein: CATRTGRNEKLFF
J gene: TRBJ2-1; V gene: TRBV28; clone size: -; CDR3 protein: CASSFRREQFF
J gene: TRBJ2-5; V gene: TRBV5-4; clone size: -; CDR3 protein: CASSPLGQKETQYF
J gene: TRBJ2-5; V gene: TRBV5-6; clone size: -; CDR3 protein: CASSSAEETQYF
J gene: TRBJ1-4; V gene: TRBV27; clone size: -; CDR3 protein: CASTRTGGKEKLFF
J gene: TRBJ1-3; V gene: TRBV19; clone size: few; CDR3 protein: CASSIMTGNTIYF
J gene: TRBJ2-1; V gene: TRBV18; clone size: -; CDR3 protein: CASSPSVGTHNEQFF
J gene: TRBJ2-7; V gene: TRBV6-5; clone size: medium-sized; CDR3 protein: CASSFYRGGEQYF
J gene: TRBJ2-1; V gene: TRBV7-9; clone size: -; CDR3 protein: CASSLIAGGPRYEQFF
J gene: TRBJ2-3; V gene: TRBV19; clone size: few; CDR3 protein: CASSPTAKSSTDTQYF
J gene: TRBJ2-7; V gene: TRBV4-1; clone size: -; CDR3 protein: CASSRDRRAYEQYF
J gene: TRBJ2-5; V gene: TRBV20-1; clone size: -; CDR3 protein: CSASLSRTQYF
J gene: TRBJ2-7; V gene: TRBV19; clone size: -; CDR3 protein: CASSIREGDYEQYF
J gene: TRBJ1-2; V gene: TRBV28; clone size: -; CDR3 protein: CASTLGTGYGYTF
J gene: TRBJ2-5; V gene: TRBV10-1; clone size: -; CDR3 protein: CASSAREAGTQYF
J gene: TRBJ2-3; V gene: TRBV5-1; clone size: -; CDR3 protein: CASSSSTASDTQYF
J gene: TRBJ2-7; V gene: TRBV6-6; clone size: -; CDR3 protein: CASGEQGRTYEQYF
J gene: TRBJ1-5; V gene: TRBV10-3; clone size: -; CDR3 protein: CATGQAGYSNQPQHF
J gene: TRBJ2-7; V gene: TRBV6-5; clone size: -; CDR3 protein: CASSQGQTYEQYF
J gene: TRBJ2-3; V gene: TRBV4-1; clone size: -; CDR3 protein: CASSRTQGAGVSDTQYF
J gene: TRBJ1-2; V gene: TRBV30; clone size: -; CDR3 protein: CAWTSGEGSGGYTF